This passage covers 20 T cell receptor beta chains from one sample sequenced in a study of tumor-infiltrating lymphocytes in primary liver carcinoma. TCR beta cDNA was prepared out of roughly 0.45 ug total RNA by means of a constant-region primer. Each TCR beta library was derived from three nested multiplex PCR rounds that employed slightly modified ARM-PCR. TRBV1-TRBV30 forward primers and a C-beta reverse primer were used in the first two PCR rounds, which each ran for nine to ten cycles. TCRdb re-analysed the multiplex PCR reads in MiXCR, keeping a single row per CDR3 protein. Among about 200,000 distinct CDR3 sequences listed, approximately 65% were seen once. Unsorted whole blood yielded the blood RNA, and germline DNA was also extracted. The sequencing input was peripheral blood. The receptors were gathered from a woman aged 60-75 years with primary liver carcinoma and hepatitis B virus infection.

This clonotype was seen a handful of times. The J gene is TRBJ2-5, the V gene TRBV11-2, with D tentatively TRBD1 or TRBD2 (5 bases each). V lost 5 bases and J 14 bases, leaving 33 bases between the germline ends. Germline CDR1 SGHAT, CDR2 FQNNGV. This CDR3 region has 17 residues. The CDR3 loop reads CASSLGLGRDHQEIQYF. In DNA form, the CDR3 reads TGTGCCAGCAGCCTCGGGTTGGGCAGGGACCACCAAGAGATCCAATACTTC.

This clonotype showed up many times. This chain uses TRBV29-1 with TRBJ2-5; 11 bases are shared with TRBD2. J was trimmed by 5 bases and V by 3 bases; bases with no gene match: 23. This CDR3 spans 20 amino acids. Germline values: CDR1 SQVTM, CDR2 ANQGSEA. CDR3 nucleotides: TGCAGCGTTGAGGTAGGGCTAGCGGGAGGCCCGGTACGACTAACCGAGACCCAGTACTTC. Translated, it gives CSVEVGLAGGPVRLTETQYF.

J is TRBJ2-7 and V is TRBV5-1; TRBD2 aligns across 15 bases. The CDR3 runs 16 residues. The V and J ends lost 3 bases and 0 bases, in that order; junction bases with no gene match: 1. Germline V gene sequence: CDR1 SGHRS, CDR2 YFSETQ. The CDR3 DNA follows: TGCGCCAGCAGCTGGGGACTAGCGGGAGGCTCCTACGAGCAGTACTTC. Its protein is CASSWGLAGGSYEQYF.

The chain has TRBV11-3 and TRBJ2-1; perhaps TRBD2 as D (6 bases). The germline V gene encodes CDR1 SGHNT and CDR2 YENEEA. Between the trimmed V and J ends, which lost 1 base and 15 bases, there was a span of 25 bases. This CDR3 comprises 16 residues. The CDR3 sequence: CASSLGETRVHNGLFF. CDR3 bases: TGTGCCAGCAGCTTAGGGGAGACTAGGGTACACAATGGGCTGTTCTTC.

The chain joins TRBV6-5 to TRBJ2-3; D might be TRBD1 or TRBD2, each matching 5 bases. This CDR3 has 14 amino acids. The germline V gene encodes CDR1 MNHEY and CDR2 SVGAGI. With 11 bases removed from V and 8 bases from J, the gap between germline ends came to 23 bases. The CDR3: CADSPSPRDGTQYF. Written as DNA, the CDR3 is TGTGCCGACAGTCCTAGCCCTCGGGACGGTACGCAGTATTTT.

Remarks on this clonotype: The junction and the germline gene differ at one end; a read error may be behind it. The chain joins TRBV28 to TRBJ2-5; D possibly corresponds to TRBD2 (5 bases). This CDR3 has 13 residues. The germline CDR1 and CDR2 sequences are MDHEN and SYDVKM. The CDR3: CASSLGGWETQHF. DNA for the CDR3: TGTGCCAGTAGTTTAGGAGGTTGGGAGACCCAGCACTTC.

This clonotype is medium-sized in the sample. The chain couples TRBV11-2 to TRBJ2-1; D gene ambiguous. Deletions cut 1 base from V and 2 bases from J, with 9 bases between. This CDR3 has 15 amino acids. Germline-derived CDR1 and CDR2 are SGHAT and FQNNGV. The CDR3 DNA reads TGTGCCAGCAGCTTAGGAAGAACAGCCTACAATGAGCAGTTCTTC. Translation gives CASSLGRTAYNEQFF.

Of note for this clonotype: A much larger clone lies a single base off, so this may be a read error. The rearrangement links TRBV6-1 to TRBJ1-4; 7 bases line up with TRBD1. J was trimmed by 4 bases and V by 3 bases; bases with no gene match: 11. The V gene's germline CDR1 is MNHNS and CDR2 SASEGT. The CDR3 spans 17 residues. The chain's CDR3 is CASSDEPGQSFNEKLFF. The CDR3 DNA reads TGTGCCAGCAGTGATGAGCCGGGACAGAGCTTTAATGAAAAACTGTTTTTT.

The V call is TRBV28, the J call TRBJ2-5; TRBD2 aligns across 9 bases. V lost 5 bases and J lost 5; bases outside the gene matches: 3. Germline V gives CDR1 MDHEN, CDR2 SYDVKM. CDR3 size: 13 residues. The DNA for the CDR3 is TGTGCCAGCAGTGGGACTAGCTGGGAGACCCAGTACTTC. This sequence encodes CASSGTSWETQYF. Full variable domain (remainder filled in from reference TRBV28 and TRBJ2-5): DVKVTQSSRYLVKRTGEKVFLECVQDMDHENMFWYRQDPGLGLRLIYFSYDVKMKEKGDIPEGYSVSREKKERFSLILESASTNQTSMYLCASSGTSWETQYFGPGTRLLVL.

The rearrangement links TRBV28 to TRBJ2-1; D is unresolved. This CDR3 spans 13 amino acids. Germline V gene data show CDR1 as MDHEN and CDR2 as SYDVKM. Trimming stripped 1 base from V and 13 bases from J, with 14 bases between. The DNA for the CDR3 is TGTGCCAGCAGTTTATTCCGGGTTAGTGAACAGTTCTTC. Protein: CASSLFRVSEQFF.

As concerns this clonotype: At one end the junction does not follow the germline gene, possibly because of a read error. The chain has TRBV11-2 and TRBJ2-1; D uncertain. Germline-derived CDR1 and CDR2 are SGHAT and FQNNGV. The CDR3 sequence is 15 residues long. The CDR3 sequence: CASSLEWWQVHEQFF. The CDR3 DNA reads as TGTGCCAGCAGCTTAGAATGGTGGCAGGTCCATGAACAGTTCTTC.

The chain couples TRBV5-4 to TRBJ1-6, with a possible D match to TRBD1 (6 bases). Germline values: CDR1 SGHNT, CDR2 YYREEE (reference sequence). The CDR3 covers 14 residues. V was pared by 6 bases and J by 7 bases, with 14 bases between. The CDR3 bases are TGTGCCAGCACCTACGGGACACAGAATTCACCCCTCCACTTT. This encodes CASTYGTQNSPLHF.

This clonotype was seen many times. The rearrangement links TRBV11-2 to TRBJ1-1; D unresolved. Germline-derived CDR1 and CDR2 are SGHAT and FQNNGV. CDR3 size: 13 residues. Trimming took 6 bases from V and 6 from J, leaving 14 bases between them. In DNA, the CDR3 is TGTGCCAGCAGTGGGTTAAGAGGCTCTGAAGCTTTCTTT. Translation: CASSGLRGSEAFF.

Comment on this clonotype: The junction and the germline gene differ at one end; a read error may be behind it. This chain joins TRBV12-3 or TRBV12-4 and TRBJ1-6; D ambiguous. The CDR3 sequence is 15 residues long. The CDR3 coding sequence is TGTGCCAGCGCCTCCCCGACGGCGCCGAATTTACCCCTCCGCTTT. Translation gives CASASPTAPNLPLRF.

This clonotype was counted a single time. At one of its ends the junction is not consistent with the germline gene, which may arise from a read error. The chain carries TRBV11-2 and TRBJ1-2; a possible D gene is TRBD1 (5 bases). Germline V lookup: CDR1 SGHAT, CDR2 FQNNGV. The length of the CDR3 is 14 residues. The CDR3 region is CASGEGGTVYSYTF. For the CDR3, the DNA is TGTGCCAGCGGCGAAGGAGGGACTGTCTATAGCTACACCTTC.

In the case of this clonotype: Germline is not matched at one junction end, which may reflect a read error. V usage is TRBV7-9 and J usage is TRBJ2-3; no clear D. Germline assignment: CDR1 SEHNR and CDR2 FQNEAQ (reference sequence). This CDR3 is built from 15 residues. The CDR3 protein is CTSSLVGPGTDTQYF. CDR3 nucleotides: TGTACCAGCAGCTTAGTCGGTCCCGGGACAGATACGCAGTATTTT.

The gene calls are TRBV11-2 and TRBJ1-1; D may be TRBD1 (5 bases). The V and J ends lost 3 bases and 14 bases respectively, with 25 bases between them. The CDR3 sequence is 15 residues long. Per germline, CDR1 SGHAT and CDR2 FQNNGV. This chain's CDR3 is CASSLPPSQGTGAFF. The CDR3 DNA reads TGTGCCAGCAGCTTGCCCCCCTCCCAGGGCACTGGAGCCTTCTTT.

The chain employs TRBV6-6 and TRBJ1-1, with D unresolved. The CDR3 length is 13 residues. V lost 5 bases, J lost 2 bases, and 9 bases lay in between. CDR1 is MNHNY and CDR2 is SVGAGI in the germline V gene (reference sequence). In DNA form, the CDR3 reads TGTGCCAGCAGTCTTCACTTAAACACTGAAGCTTTCTTT. It specifies CASSLHLNTEAFF.

This clonotype has only a few counts. The J gene is TRBJ2-3, the V gene TRBV5-1, with unresolved D. The CDR3 runs 13 residues. The V and J ends lost 0 bases and 4 bases respectively, with 6 bases between them. Per germline, CDR1 SGHRS and CDR2 YFSETQ. The CDR3 nucleotides read TGCGCCAGCAGCTTGGGGGAAGCAGATACGCAGTATTTT. Translated, it gives CASSLGEADTQYF.

This clonotype has more than one count but fewer than ten. With a much larger clone just one base away, this may be a read error. The V and J genes are TRBV12-3 or TRBV12-4 and TRBJ1-2, with 11 bases that match TRBD1. Germline trimming cut 4 bases from V and 5 bases from J; bases unmatched to any gene: 12. CDR3 length equals 17 residues. This chain's CDR3 is CASSSQDRGPSGYGYTF. The CDR3 coding sequence is TGTGCCAGCAGTTCTCAGGACAGGGGGCCAAGTGGTTATGGCTACACCTTC.